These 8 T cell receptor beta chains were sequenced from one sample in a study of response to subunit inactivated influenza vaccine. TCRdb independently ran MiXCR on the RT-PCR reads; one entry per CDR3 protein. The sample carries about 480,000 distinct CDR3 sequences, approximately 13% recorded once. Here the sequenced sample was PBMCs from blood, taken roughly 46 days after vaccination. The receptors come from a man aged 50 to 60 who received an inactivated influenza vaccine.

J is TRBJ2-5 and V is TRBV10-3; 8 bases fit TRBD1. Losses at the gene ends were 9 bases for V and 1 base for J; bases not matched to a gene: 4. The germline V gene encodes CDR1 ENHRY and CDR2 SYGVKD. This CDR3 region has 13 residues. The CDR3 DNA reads TGTGCCATAAGGACAGGGAGCCAAGAGACCCAGTACTTC. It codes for CAIRTGSQETQYF.

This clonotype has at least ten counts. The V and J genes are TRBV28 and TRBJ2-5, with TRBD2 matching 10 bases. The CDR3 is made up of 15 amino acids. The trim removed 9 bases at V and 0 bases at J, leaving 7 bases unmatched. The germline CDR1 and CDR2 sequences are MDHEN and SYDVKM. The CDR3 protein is CASTWTSGYQETQYF. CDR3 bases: TGTGCCAGTACCTGGACTAGCGGATACCAAGAGACCCAGTACTTC.

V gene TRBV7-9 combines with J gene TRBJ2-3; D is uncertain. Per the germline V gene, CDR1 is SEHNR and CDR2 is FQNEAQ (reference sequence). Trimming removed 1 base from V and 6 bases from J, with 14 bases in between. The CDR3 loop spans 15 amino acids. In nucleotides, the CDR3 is TGTGCCAGCAGCTTAGTTTTAGGTGTCGTGGATACGCAGTATTTT. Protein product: CASSLVLGVVDTQYF.

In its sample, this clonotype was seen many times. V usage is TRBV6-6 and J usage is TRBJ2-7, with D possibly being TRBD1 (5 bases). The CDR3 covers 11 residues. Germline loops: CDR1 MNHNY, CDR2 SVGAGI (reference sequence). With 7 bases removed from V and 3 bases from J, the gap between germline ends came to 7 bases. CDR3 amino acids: CASKGNYEQYF. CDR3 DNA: TGTGCCAGCAAGGGGAACTACGAGCAGTACTTC.

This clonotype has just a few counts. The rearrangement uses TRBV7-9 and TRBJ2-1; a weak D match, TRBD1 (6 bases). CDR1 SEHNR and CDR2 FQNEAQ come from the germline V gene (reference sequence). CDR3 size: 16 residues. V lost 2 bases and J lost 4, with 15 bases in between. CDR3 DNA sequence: TGTGCCAGCAGCTTACAACAGGGTTCTGGATACAATGAGCAGTTCTTC. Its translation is CASSLQQGSGYNEQFF.

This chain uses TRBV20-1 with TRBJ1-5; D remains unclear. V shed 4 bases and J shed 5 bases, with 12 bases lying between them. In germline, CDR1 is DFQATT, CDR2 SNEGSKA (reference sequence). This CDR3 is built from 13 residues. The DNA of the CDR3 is TGCAGTGCTATCCGGGGTCGGGATCAGCCCCAGCATTTT. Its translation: CSAIRGRDQPQHF.

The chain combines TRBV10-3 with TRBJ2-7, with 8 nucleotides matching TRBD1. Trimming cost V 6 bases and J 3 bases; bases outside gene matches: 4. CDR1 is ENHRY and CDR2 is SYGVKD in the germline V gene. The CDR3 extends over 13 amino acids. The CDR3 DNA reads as TGTGCCATCAGGGACAGGGAGAGCTACGAGCAGTACTTC. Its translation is CAIRDRESYEQYF.

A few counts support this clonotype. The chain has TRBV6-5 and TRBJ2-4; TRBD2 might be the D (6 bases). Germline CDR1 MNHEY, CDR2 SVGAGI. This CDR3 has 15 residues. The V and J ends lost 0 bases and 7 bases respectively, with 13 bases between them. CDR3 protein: CASSYSSLAPNIQYF. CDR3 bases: TGTGCCAGCAGTTACTCGTCACTAGCACCCAACATTCAGTACTTC.